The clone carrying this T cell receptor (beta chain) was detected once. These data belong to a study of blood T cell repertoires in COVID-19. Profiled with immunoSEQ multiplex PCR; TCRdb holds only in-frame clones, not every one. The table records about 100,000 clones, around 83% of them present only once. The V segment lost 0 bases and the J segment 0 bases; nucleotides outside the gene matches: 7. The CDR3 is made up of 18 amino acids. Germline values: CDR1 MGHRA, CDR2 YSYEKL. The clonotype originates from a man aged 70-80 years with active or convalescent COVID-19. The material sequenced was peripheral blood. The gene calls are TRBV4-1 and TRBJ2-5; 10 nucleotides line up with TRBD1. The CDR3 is CASSQDVAGQGYQETQYF. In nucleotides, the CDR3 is TGCGCCAGCAGCCAAGATGTGGCGGGACAGGGGTACCAAGAGACCCAGTACTTC.